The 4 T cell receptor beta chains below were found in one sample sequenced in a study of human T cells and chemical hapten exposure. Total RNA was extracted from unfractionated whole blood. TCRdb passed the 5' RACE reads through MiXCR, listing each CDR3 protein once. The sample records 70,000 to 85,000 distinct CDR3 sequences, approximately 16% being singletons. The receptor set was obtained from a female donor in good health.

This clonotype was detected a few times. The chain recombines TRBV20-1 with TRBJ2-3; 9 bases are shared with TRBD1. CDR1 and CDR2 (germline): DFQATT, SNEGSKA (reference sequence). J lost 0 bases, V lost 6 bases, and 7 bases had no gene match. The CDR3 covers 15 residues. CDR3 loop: CSAEDRGRSTDTQYF. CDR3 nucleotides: TGCAGTGCAGAGGACAGGGGTAGAAGCACAGATACGCAGTATTTT.

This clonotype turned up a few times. The CDR3 spells CASSLLMGGADEKLFF. As DNA, the CDR3 is TGTGCCAGCAGCCTGTTGATGGGGGGCGCGGATGAAAAACTGTTTTTT. The chain joins TRBV5-4 to TRBJ1-4; D perhaps matches TRBD1 (6 bases). V was shortened by 4 bases and J by 6 bases, with 19 bases between the two germline ends. The germline gives CDR1 SGHNT, CDR2 YYREEE (reference sequence). CDR3 length: 16 residues.

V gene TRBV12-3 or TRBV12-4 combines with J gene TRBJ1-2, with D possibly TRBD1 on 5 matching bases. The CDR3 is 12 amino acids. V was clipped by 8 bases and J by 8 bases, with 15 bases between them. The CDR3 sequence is CASSRTPWGYTF. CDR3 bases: TGTGCCAGCTCCCGGACACCTTGGGGCTACACCTTC.

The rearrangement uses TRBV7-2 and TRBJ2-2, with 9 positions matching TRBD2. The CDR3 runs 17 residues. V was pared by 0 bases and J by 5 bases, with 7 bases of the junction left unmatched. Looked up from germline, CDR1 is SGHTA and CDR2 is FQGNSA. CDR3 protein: CASSLALSGRGTGELFF. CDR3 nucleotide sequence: TGTGCCAGCAGCTTAGCCCTTAGCGGGAGAGGGACCGGGGAGCTGTTTTTT.